The 8 T cell receptor beta chains below come from one sample, sequenced in a study of Tregs in tolerant kidney transplant recipients. Their antigens remain unidentified. Method: immunoSEQ multiplex PCR; TCRdb's copy keeps in-frame clones and lacks some. This table holds 4,000 to 5,500 clones, about 39% found once. Sample: CD8+ T cells from blood cultured with allogeneic cells. These receptors came from a human donor in good health.

This clone was counted a few times. This chain uses TRBV27 with TRBJ2-2; D is uncertain. Looked up from germline, CDR1 is MNHEY and CDR2 is SMNVEV (reference sequence). The CDR3 is 14 amino acids. V was pared by 2 bases and J by 0 bases, with 4 bases between. CDR3 loop: CASSLVPNTGELFF. The CDR3 region has the DNA TGTGCCAGCAGTTTAGTTCCGAACACCGGGGAGCTGTTTTTT.

In regard to this clone: A read error may produce the germline difference seen at one junction end. The chain couples TRBV7-2 to TRBJ2-7; unclear D gene. There are 15 residues in the CDR3. Germline lookup yields CDR1 SGHTA and CDR2 FQGNSA. The DNA of the CDR3 is TGTGCCAGCAGCCCAGACAAATACTACGGCGGTACTTTAGTCTTC. Protein product: CASSPDKYYGGTLVF.

The chain uses TRBV28 and TRBJ2-3; 11 nucleotides align to TRBD2. The V segment lost 4 bases and the J segment 0 bases; nucleotides outside the gene matches: 0. Per the germline V gene, CDR1 is MDHEN and CDR2 is SYDVKM. The CDR3 totals 15 residues. The CDR3, as DNA: TGTGCCAGCAGTTGGACTAGCGGGAGCACAGATACGCAGTATTTT. Translated: CASSWTSGSTDTQYF.

This clone qualifies as medium-sized. The chain carries TRBV5-6 and TRBJ2-7; tentative D call: TRBD2 (5 bases). The germline V gene encodes CDR1 SGHDT and CDR2 YYEEEE. CDR3 length: 17 residues. The ends were cut back, 0 bases at V and 1 base at J, with 17 bases in the middle. In DNA, the CDR3 is TGTGCCAGCAGCTTGGAGTTTTACGGGGATATGTCCTACGAGCAGTACTTC. Encoded protein: CASSLEFYGDMSYEQYF.

This clone was counted only a few times. V gene TRBV6-5 combines with J gene TRBJ2-5; TRBD2 is a possible D gene (6 bases). Between the trimmed V and J ends, which lost 5 bases and 5 bases, there was a span of 15 bases. Germline CDR1 and CDR2: MNHEY and SVGAGI. This CDR3 spans 14 amino acids. Here the CDR3 reads CASSPGTSGETQYF. CDR3 sequence (DNA): TGTGCCAGCAGTCCCGGGACTTCGGGGGAGACCCAGTACTTC.

Relative to its sample, this clone is medium-sized (0.01 to 0.1%). The J gene is TRBJ1-6, the V gene TRBV4-3; the D gene is possibly TRBD1 (5 bases). Germline V gene sequence: CDR1 LGHNA, CDR2 YSLEER. Trimming removed 4 bases from V and 7 bases from J, with 14 bases in between. The CDR3 contains 15 residues. The CDR3 spells CASSLRDLGNSPLHF. The CDR3 nucleotides are TGCGCCAGCAGCCTTCGGGACCTGGGAAATTCACCCCTCCACTTT.

This clone turned up a few times. The chain has TRBV5-6 and TRBJ1-4; 8 nucleotides agree with TRBD1. Germline loops: CDR1 SGHDT, CDR2 YYEEEE. With 5 bases clipped from V and 0 bases from J, the junction kept 6 bases outside the gene matches. The CDR3 extends over 16 amino acids. The CDR3 spells CASSRDRIATNEKLFF. In DNA form, the CDR3 reads TGTGCCAGCAGTCGGGACAGGATTGCAACTAATGAAAAACTGTTTTTT.

This clone showed up just a few times. This clone may be a read error of a much larger clone one base away. V and J are TRBV5-4 and TRBJ2-7; 11 nucleotides align to TRBD1. The CDR3 runs to 14 residues. Germline assignment: CDR1 SGHNT and CDR2 YYREEE (reference sequence). The DNA of the CDR3 is TGCGCCAGCAGCCCGGGACAGGGGGCCTACGAGCAGTACTTC. This encodes CASSPGQGAYEQYF.